Listed here are 16 T cell receptor beta chains from one sample, sequenced in a study of glioma-infiltrating T cells after dendritic cell vaccination. Sample time point: after dendritic cell vaccination, including at tumor progression/relapse. Assay: immunoSEQ multiplex PCR; the TCRdb copy retains only in-frame clones and omits some. Of approximately 93,000 clones in the sample, 85% were seen once. This material consisted of blood, taken after dendritic cell vaccination. Receptors originate from a human donor with glioblastoma.

This chain uses TRBV11-2 with TRBJ2-4, with 7 bases aligning to TRBD1. The germline V gene has CDR1 SGHAT and CDR2 FQNNGV. CDR3 length: 16 residues. V dropped 5 bases and J dropped 6; count of bases not matched to a gene: 13. CDR3 region: CASSQERTGRGNIQYF. The CDR3 DNA sequence: TGTGCCAGCAGCCAAGAGCGGACAGGTCGAGGAAACATTCAGTACTTC.

J is TRBJ2-2 and V is TRBV9; no clear D gene. The germline V gene encodes CDR1 SGDLS and CDR2 YYNGEE. The CDR3 loop spans 15 amino acids. The V gene lost 0 bases and the J gene lost 2 bases, with 8 bases spanning the gap. The CDR3 region has the DNA TGTGCCAGCAGCGTAGGAAGAACAAACACCGGGGAGCTGTTTTTT. It translates to CASSVGRTNTGELFF.

This chain joins TRBV28 and TRBJ2-2, with 10 bases identical to TRBD2. This CDR3 has 16 amino acids. Germline lookup yields CDR1 MDHEN and CDR2 SYDVKM. The V gene end was trimmed by 6 bases and the J gene end by 6 bases; junction bases not matched to a gene: 10. CDR3 sequence reads: CASRPSGSQGAGELFF. The CDR3, as DNA: TGTGCCAGCAGACCTAGCGGGAGCCAAGGGGCCGGGGAGCTGTTTTTT.

V and J are TRBV5-1 and TRBJ1-6; D might be TRBD1 (5 bases). This CDR3 has 13 residues. Per germline, CDR1 SGHRS and CDR2 YFSETQ. Trimming took 5 bases from V and 12 from J, leaving 15 bases between them. The CDR3 loop reads CASSPETDRPLHF. CDR3 nucleotides: TGCGCCAGCAGTCCGGAGACAGACCGACCCCTCCACTTT.

This chain joins TRBV5-8 and TRBJ1-1, with TRBD1 as a possible D gene (6 bases). CDR3 length: 12 residues. Germline-derived CDR1 and CDR2 are SGHTS and YDEGEE. The V gene lost 4 bases and the J gene lost 4 bases, with 8 bases spanning the gap. The CDR3, as DNA: TGTGCCAGCAGCCACAGGGTCACTGAAGCTTTCTTT. Translating gives CASSHRVTEAFF.

The rearrangement uses TRBV11-2 and TRBJ2-7, with D hard to call. V lost 3 bases to trimming and J lost 2 bases, with 5 bases between them. Germline assignment: CDR1 SGHAT and CDR2 FQNNGV. The CDR3 runs to 12 residues. The CDR3 DNA reads as TGTGCCAGCAGCTTTACTACCTACGAGCAGTACTTC. Translated: CASSFTTYEQYF.

The count of this clone is one. The genes are TRBV27 and TRBJ2-1, with D possibly matching TRBD1 (5 bases). V lost 2 bases and J lost 9, with 14 bases in between. In germline, CDR1 is MNHEY, CDR2 SMNVEV (reference sequence). The CDR3 has 14 residues. The DNA of the CDR3 is TGTGCCAGCAGTTTAGTGGGGCCTACTGTTGAGCAGTTCTTC. Its protein product is CASSLVGPTVEQFF.

The V call is TRBV27, the J call TRBJ1-6; unclear D gene. CDR1 MNHEY and CDR2 SMNVEV come from the germline V gene (reference sequence). This CDR3 is built from 16 residues. V lost 5 bases and J lost 0, with 11 bases in between. This CDR3 reads CASSPAGLSYNSPLHF. The CDR3 DNA sequence: TGTGCCAGCAGTCCCGCAGGTCTCTCCTATAATTCACCCCTCCACTTT.

V is TRBV11-2 and J is TRBJ2-7; 7 bases are a match to TRBD2. This CDR3 is 14 amino acids long. V lost 1 base, J lost 3 bases, and 3 bases stayed unmatched. Looked up from germline, CDR1 is SGHAT and CDR2 is FQNNGV. CDR3 DNA: TGTGCCAGCAGCTTAGCACCTAGCGGCTACGAGCAGTACTTC. Its translation: CASSLAPSGYEQYF.

In this sample, this clone turned up once. The gene calls are TRBV9 and TRBJ1-2, with TRBD1 matching over 12 bases. Losses at the gene ends were 6 bases for V and 1 base for J; bases not matched to a gene: 4. Germline lookup yields CDR1 SGDLS and CDR2 YYNGEE. The CDR3 runs to 15 residues. The CDR3 protein is CASTGTGGFNYGYTF. CDR3 coding DNA: TGTGCCAGCACTGGGACAGGGGGCTTTAACTATGGCTACACCTTC.

The chain couples TRBV4-2 to TRBJ2-6; 10 nucleotides align to TRBD1. Trimming took 1 base from V and 3 from J; bases not matched to a gene: 6. The CDR3 has 18 amino acids. Germline V CDR1 and CDR2: LGHNA, YNFKEQ. This CDR3 reads CASSQGTGGSLGANVLTF. In DNA, the CDR3 is TGTGCCAGCAGCCAAGGGACAGGGGGGTCTCTTGGGGCCAACGTCCTGACTTTC.

This rearrangement joins TRBV2 to TRBJ2-2; 7 nucleotides align to TRBD2. The V gene end was trimmed by 6 bases and the J gene end by 6 bases; junction bases not matched to a gene: 10. This CDR3 region has 15 residues. Looked up from germline, CDR1 is SNHLY and CDR2 is FYNNEI. The CDR3 coding sequence is TGTGCCAGCAGAGAAACACGGAGCGGGGCCGGGGAGCTGTTTTTT. Amino acid sequence: CASRETRSGAGELFF. The full variable domain, with the rest looked up from reference TRBV2 and TRBJ2-2, is EPEVTQTPSHQVTQMGQEVILRCVPISNHLYFYWYRQILGQKVEFLVSFYNNEISEKSEIFDDQFSVERPDGSNFTLKIRSTKLEDSAMYFCASRETRSGAGELFFGEGSRLTVL.

The J gene is TRBJ2-7, the V gene TRBV7-9; D possibly corresponds to TRBD1 (5 bases). V was pared by 2 bases and J by 0 bases, with 8 bases between. Germline values: CDR1 SEHNR, CDR2 FQNEAQ (reference sequence). The length of the CDR3 is 14 residues. CDR3: CASSLIDSSYEQYF. CDR3 nucleotide sequence: TGTGCCAGCAGCTTAATAGACAGCTCCTACGAGCAGTACTTC. Filled out from reference TRBV7-9 and TRBJ2-7, the complete variable domain reads DTGVSQNPRHKITKRGQNVTFRCDPISEHNRLYWYRQTLGQGPEFLTYFQNEAQLEKSRLLSDRFSAERPKGSFSTLEIQRTEQGDSAMYLCASSLIDSSYEQYFGPGTRLTVT.

This chain uses TRBV5-4 with TRBJ1-4; tentatively, D is TRBD1 (6 bases). The CDR3 length is 15 residues. Germline-derived CDR1 and CDR2 are SGHNT and YYREEE (reference sequence). V was pared by 4 bases and J by 7 bases, with 17 bases between. The CDR3 bases are TGTGCCAGCAGCCTACAGGGTGAGGGTGGTGAAAAACTGTTTTTT. It is translated as CASSLQGEGGEKLFF.

The chain is built from TRBV11-2 and TRBJ2-1, with D hard to call. Trimming removed 2 bases from V and 10 bases from J, with 12 bases in between. CDR3 length: 13 residues. Germline V lookup: CDR1 SGHAT, CDR2 FQNNGV. The CDR3 coding sequence is TGTGCCAGCAGCTTACCACGTTCCGGGGAGCAGTTCTTC. The encoded protein is CASSLPRSGEQFF.

J is TRBJ2-7 and V is TRBV5-1; 9 bases fit TRBD1. Trimming took 4 bases from V and 5 from J; bases not matched to a gene: 10. Germline V gene lookup returns CDR1 SGHRS and CDR2 YFSETQ. The CDR3 has 15 residues. The CDR3 nucleotides are TGCGCCAGCAGCCCAGCGGGACAGGGTGTCGACGAGCAGTACTTC. Translation: CASSPAGQGVDEQYF.